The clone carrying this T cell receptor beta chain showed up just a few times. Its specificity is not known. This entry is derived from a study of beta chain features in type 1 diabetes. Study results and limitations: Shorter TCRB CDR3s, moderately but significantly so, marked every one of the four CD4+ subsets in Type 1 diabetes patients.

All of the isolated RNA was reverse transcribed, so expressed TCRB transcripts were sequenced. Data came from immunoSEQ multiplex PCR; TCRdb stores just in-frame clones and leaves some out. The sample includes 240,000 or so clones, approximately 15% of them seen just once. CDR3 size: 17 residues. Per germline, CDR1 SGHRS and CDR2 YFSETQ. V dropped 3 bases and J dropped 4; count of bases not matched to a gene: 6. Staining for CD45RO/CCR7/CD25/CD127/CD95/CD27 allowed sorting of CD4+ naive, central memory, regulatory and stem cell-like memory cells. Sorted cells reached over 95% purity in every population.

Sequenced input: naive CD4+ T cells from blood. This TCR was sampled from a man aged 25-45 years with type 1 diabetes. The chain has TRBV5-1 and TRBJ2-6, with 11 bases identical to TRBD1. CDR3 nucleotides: TGCGCCAGCAGCTCCGGGACAGGGGGAGCGGGGGCCAACGTCCTGACTTTC. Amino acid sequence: CASSSGTGGAGANVLTF.